This record looks at one T cell receptor beta chain sequence and its context. What it recognizes is unknown. Germline V CDR1 and CDR2: MNHEY, SMNVEV (reference sequence). Trimming cost V 6 bases and J 5 bases; bases outside gene matches: 5. The CDR3 sequence is 16 residues long. These data are taken from a study of PD-1 blockade in classical Hodgkin lymphoma. Relapses following autologous stem cell transplantation were seen in all patients, with brentuximab vedotin exposure varying. Best responses fell into complete response, partial response or progressive disease. Overall study findings and caveats: Some patients started nivolumab under 1 year after ASCT, and they were excluded. Complete responders possessed baseline diversity comparable to newly diagnosed patients.

The repertoire was sequenced with immunoSEQ multiplex PCR; TCRdb's copy has only in-frame clones and lacks some. Among some 46,000 clones listed, around three quarters were seen once. V and J are TRBV27 and TRBJ2-3; TRBD2 matches 16 bases. The receptor was derived from a human donor with classical Hodgkin lymphoma. Specimen: peripheral blood mononuclear cells (PBMCs), collected before the second cycle of nivolumab. Here the CDR3 DNA reads TGTGCCAGCAGGGGGACTAGCGGGAGGGCCAGAGATACGCAGTATTTT. Its translation is CASRGTSGRARDTQYF.